Sequencing of this T cell receptor beta chain was carried out in a study of blood T cell repertoires in COVID-19. V gave up 3 bases and J gave up 6 bases; unmatched junction bases: 9. Germline CDR1 SGHRS, CDR2 YFSETQ. The CDR3 totals 16 residues. Method: immunoSEQ multiplex PCR; TCRdb's copy keeps in-frame clones and lacks some. This sample has about 250,000 clones; approximately 85% occur once, and the top ten carry approximately 0.94%. Specimen: peripheral blood. The TCR was taken from a human donor with COVID-19, enrolled during active disease. The donor label of this sample is uncertain. This chain joins TRBV5-1 and TRBJ2-1; 10 bases match TRBD2. CDR3 DNA: TGCGCCAGCAGCTCGCTAGCGGGAGTCCCCACCAATGAGCAGTTCTTC. Residues: CASSSLAGVPTNEQFF.